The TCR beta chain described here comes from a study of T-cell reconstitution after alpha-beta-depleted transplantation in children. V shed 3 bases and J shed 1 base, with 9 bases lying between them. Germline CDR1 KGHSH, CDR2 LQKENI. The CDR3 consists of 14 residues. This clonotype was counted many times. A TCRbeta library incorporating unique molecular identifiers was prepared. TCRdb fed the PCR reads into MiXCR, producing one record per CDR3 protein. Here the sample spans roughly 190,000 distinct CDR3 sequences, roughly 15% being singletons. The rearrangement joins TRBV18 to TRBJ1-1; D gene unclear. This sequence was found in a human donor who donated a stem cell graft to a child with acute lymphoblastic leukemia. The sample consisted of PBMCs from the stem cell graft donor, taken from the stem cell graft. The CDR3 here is CASSPMTRNTEAFF. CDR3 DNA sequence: TGTGCCAGCTCACCCATGACAAGGAACACTGAAGCTTTCTTT.